This T cell receptor beta chain is drawn from a study of CD8+ T cells in alopecia areata. The study's findings and limits: Normal scalp showed lower clonality than lesional scalp, especially alopecia totalis/universalis. Scalp sequencing also captures normal skin's resident alphabeta T cells.

A few counts support this clone. Its antigen is still unknown. The CDR3 covers 13 residues. The V and J ends lost 4 bases and 3 bases respectively, with 9 bases between them. Germline V gene lookup returns CDR1 SSHAT and CDR2 FNYEAQ (reference sequence). Extracted from the samples, RNA was reverse transcribed into cDNA to serve as the sequencing template. The assay was immunoSEQ multiplex PCR, and TCRdb's table has in-frame clones only and misses some. Among 100,000 to 150,000 clones listed, 58% were seen once. The sample was CD4+ T cells sorted from blood, taken at week 0. The sequence came from a human donor with alopecia areata. The gene calls are TRBV7-7 and TRBJ2-5; D is undetermined. CDR3 nucleotide sequence: TGTGCCAGCAGCTCAGGACGGAAAGAGACCCAGTACTTC. Translation: CASSSGRKETQYF. The full variable domain, its missing parts supplied by reference TRBV7-7 and TRBJ2-5, is GAGVSQSPRYKVTKRGQDVTLRCDPISSHATLYWYQQALGQGPEFLTYFNYEAQPDKSGLPSDRFSAERPEGSISTLTIQRTEQRDSAMYRCASSSGRKETQYFGPGTRLLVL.